These 9 T cell receptor beta chains originate from one sample sequenced in a study of CD8 T cells in ankylosing spondylitis. TCRdb independently ran MiXCR on the 5' RACE reads; one entry per CDR3 protein. This sample has 130,000 or so distinct CDR3 sequences, with 11% found just once. Sequencing input: blood, either unsorted or a sorted T cell fraction (not recorded which). Source of these receptors: a female donor with ankylosing spondylitis or in good health (not recorded which).

This clonotype was counted many times. This chain connects TRBV20-1 to TRBJ2-2, with D possibly matching TRBD2 (5 bases). Per the germline V gene, CDR1 is DFQATT and CDR2 is SNEGSKA (reference sequence). V was shortened by 3 bases and J by 5 bases, with 25 bases between the two germline ends. There are 18 residues in the CDR3. CDR3 protein: CSARGPLWESLGTGELFF. The CDR3 DNA is TGCAGTGCTAGGGGTCCCCTTTGGGAGAGCTTGGGGACCGGGGAGCTGTTTTTT.

As for this clonotype: A much larger clone lies a single base off, so this may be a read error. The chain carries TRBV20-1 and TRBJ1-3; no firm D call. From germline, CDR1 is DFQATT and CDR2 SNEGSKA (reference sequence). The CDR3 is made up of 14 amino acids. Here the CDR3 reads CSASGPSWGSTIYF. Here the CDR3 DNA reads TGCAGTGCTAGCGGGCCGAGTTGGGGAAGCACCATATATTTT.

This clonotype was picked up many times. The rearrangement links TRBV20-1 to TRBJ1-6; possible D gene TRBD1, 6 bases. CDR1 is DFQATT and CDR2 is SNEGSKA in the germline V gene (reference sequence). Between the trimmed V and J ends, which lost 1 base and 7 bases, there was a span of 11 bases. This CDR3 spans 14 amino acids. CDR3: CSARGAGENSPLHF. CDR3 DNA sequence: TGCAGTGCTAGAGGGGCAGGGGAGAATTCACCCCTCCACTTT.

There are many counts of this clonotype. J is TRBJ2-1 and V is TRBV7-9; weak D call: TRBD2 (5 bases). Germline V gene lookup returns CDR1 SEHNR and CDR2 FQNEAQ (reference sequence). CDR3 length equals 13 residues. V was pared by 5 bases and J by 1 base, with 6 bases between. DNA of the CDR3: TGTGCCAGCAGCGCGGGTTCCTACAATGAGCAGTTCTTC. Encoded protein: CASSAGSYNEQFF.

This clonotype was seen many times. The rearrangement links TRBV20-1 to TRBJ2-3; perhaps TRBD2 as D (7 bases). The CDR3 contains 16 residues. Trimming took 5 bases from V and 6 from J, leaving 24 bases between them. CDR1 DFQATT and CDR2 SNEGSKA come from the germline V gene (reference sequence). The CDR3 sequence: CSAFPGGRRILDTQYF. The CDR3 bases are TGCAGTGCTTTCCCGGGGGGCAGGAGGATCCTCGATACGCAGTATTTT.

This clonotype appeared many times. This CDR3 is CSARLAQNIQYF. DNA for the CDR3: TGCAGTGCTAGACTGGCCCAAAACATTCAGTACTTC. This chain connects TRBV20-1 to TRBJ2-4; no clear D. Germline CDR1 and CDR2: DFQATT and SNEGSKA (reference sequence). The length of the CDR3 is 12 residues. Trimming took 2 bases from V and 5 from J, leaving 7 bases between them.

In its sample, this clonotype was seen many times. This sequence joins TRBV5-1 and TRBJ2-7; perhaps D is TRBD1 or TRBD2 (5 bases each). With 4 bases removed from V and 3 bases from J, the gap between germline ends came to 17 bases. The germline V gene encodes CDR1 SGHRS and CDR2 YFSETQ. The CDR3 is 15 residues long. This chain's CDR3 is CASSLTGGTFYEQYF. The CDR3 DNA follows: TGCGCCAGCAGCCTTACAGGAGGAACCTTCTACGAGCAGTACTTC. The full variable domain, with the rest looked up from reference TRBV5-1 and TRBJ2-7, is KAGVTQTPRYLIKTRGQQVTLSCSPISGHRSVSWYQQTPGQGLQFLFEYFSETQRNKGNFPGRFSGRQFSNSRSEMNVSTLELGDSALYLCASSLTGGTFYEQYFGPGTRLTVT.

This clonotype was seen many times. This rearrangement joins TRBV5-6 to TRBJ2-3, with D possibly TRBD2 on 5 matching bases. CDR1 is SGHDT and CDR2 is YYEEEE in the germline V gene. This CDR3 contains 15 residues. The V end lost 1 base, the J end lost 3 bases, and 12 bases lay between the germline ends. CDR3 nucleotides: TGTGCCAGCAGCTTGTTTCTAGCTGAAACAGATACGCAGTATTTT. Translating it yields CASSLFLAETDTQYF.

This clonotype has at least ten counts. The CDR3 DNA sequence: TGTGCCAGTGGACTCTCGGGACTCCGGGGAGAGACCCAGTACTTC. Its protein is CASGLSGLRGETQYF. The V gene is TRBV12-3 or TRBV12-4, the J gene TRBJ2-5; TRBD2 might be the D (6 bases). This CDR3 is 15 amino acids long. V dropped 9 bases and J dropped 4 bases, with 21 bases sitting between them.